The clone carrying this T cell receptor (beta chain) was observed a single time. These data belong to a study of control samples from healthy donors and cancer patients. Produced via immunoSEQ multiplex PCR; TCRdb's table is partial and in-frame only. The sample holds under 200,000 clones, just under 95% seen once. Trimming took 6 bases from V and 7 from J, leaving 18 bases between them. Looked up from germline, CDR1 is MNHEY and CDR2 is SVGAGI. The CDR3 consists of 14 residues. The chain links TRBV6-5 to TRBJ1-2; no clear D gene. Sequencing was done on a sample of blood. The sequence was obtained from a woman aged 60-75 years in good health. CDR3 in amino acids: CASSRDGTSRGYTF. The CDR3 DNA is TGTGCCAGCAGCCGGGATGGAACCTCCCGTGGCTACACCTTC.